This TCR beta chain was sequenced in a study of T cells after yellow fever vaccination. General study points: FACS-sorted repertoires could harbor abundant contaminating bulk-population clonotypes. Post-booster samples contained most primary-vaccination clones (around 96% CD4, about 90% CD8).

This clonotype showed up just a few times. Its cognate antigen is unknown. Template switching by 5'RACE produced TCR cDNA, adding a universal primer site and UMIs. TCRdb redid the calling of the 5' RACE reads with MiXCR, one entry per CDR3 protein. The table has around 310,000 distinct CDR3 sequences, around 4% seen once. V trimming: 5 bases; J trimming: 1 base; junction bases outside the gene matches: 4. This CDR3 contains 16 residues. Germline loops: CDR1 SGHAT, CDR2 FQNNGV. The chain joins TRBV11-2 to TRBJ2-2; 10 bases are shared with TRBD2. The clonotype was recovered from a man between 18 and 35 years old who received the YFV17D yellow fever vaccine. The sequencing here drew on PBMCs, taken on the day of the yellow fever booster vaccination. In DNA form, the CDR3 reads TGTGCCAGCAGCCCGATAGCGGGGGGGAACACCGGGGAGCTGTTTTTT. This sequence encodes CASSPIAGGNTGELFF.